Following are 31 T cell receptor beta chains from one sample sequenced in a study of T cell responses to AZD1222 COVID-19 vaccine. Measured with immunoSEQ multiplex PCR; TCRdb has only the in-frame clones, and not every one. The table has fewer than 50,000 clones, 60% to 85% seen once. Here the sequenced sample was peripheral blood, taken on day 0 of AZD1222 vaccination. The receptors stem from an adult in good health.

The gene calls are TRBV6-1 and TRBJ1-2; no clear D. This CDR3 is 15 amino acids long. V was trimmed by 5 bases and J by 7 bases, leaving 20 bases between them. Germline CDR1 MNHNS, CDR2 SASEGT. The CDR3 region is CASSSTINDMLGYTF. CDR3 coding DNA: TGTGCCAGCAGTTCTACAATAAATGACATGCTTGGCTACACCTTC.

This clone was seen only once. This chain joins TRBV19 and TRBJ2-3; no clear D. CDR1 and CDR2 from the germline V gene are LNHDA and SQIVND (reference sequence). This CDR3 spans 13 amino acids. Trimming pared 5 bases from V and 5 bases from J, leaving 11 bases between. The CDR3 sequence is CASSYGYGDTQYF. The DNA of the CDR3 is TGTGCCAGTAGTTACGGGTATGGAGATACGCAGTATTTT. Full variable domain (remainder filled in from reference TRBV19 and TRBJ2-3): DGGITQSPKYLFRKEGQNVTLSCEQNLNHDAMYWYRQDPGQGLRLIYYSQIVNDFQKGDIAEGYSVSREKKESFPLTVTSAQKNPTAFYLCASSYGYGDTQYFGPGTRLTVL.

This clone was observed a few times. This chain uses TRBV7-9 with TRBJ1-2; D might be TRBD1 (5 bases). V gave up 2 bases and J gave up 0 bases, with 10 bases separating them. Germline V lookup: CDR1 SEHNR, CDR2 FQNEAQ (reference sequence). The CDR3 contains 15 residues. This CDR3 is CASSLSQGANYGYTF. CDR3 sequence (DNA): TGTGCCAGCAGCTTAAGTCAGGGTGCTAACTATGGCTACACCTTC.

The chain has TRBV5-5 and TRBJ2-1, with D uncertain. With 1 base removed from V and 0 bases from J, the gap between germline ends came to 8 bases. The germline V gene encodes CDR1 SGHKS and CDR2 YYEKEE (reference sequence). This CDR3 comprises 15 residues. The CDR3: CASSLTVSSYNEQFF. DNA of the CDR3: TGTGCCAGCAGCTTGACGGTCAGCTCCTACAATGAGCAGTTCTTC.

The V and J genes are TRBV7-9 and TRBJ2-3, with 10 positions matching TRBD2. CDR3 size: 15 residues. The germline V gene has CDR1 SEHNR and CDR2 FQNEAQ (reference sequence). V was pared by 5 bases and J by 0 bases, with 2 bases of the junction left unmatched. CDR3 amino acids: CASSTTSGSTDTQYF. CDR3 nucleotide sequence: TGTGCCAGCAGCACGACTAGCGGGAGCACAGATACGCAGTATTTT.

The chain links TRBV12-5 to TRBJ2-1, with D unresolved. Per germline, CDR1 LGHNT and CDR2 FRNRAP. The CDR3 spans 13 residues. Trimming cost V 2 bases and J 7 bases, with 9 bases left between them. This chain's CDR3 is CASGLWSENEQFF. CDR3 DNA: TGTGCTAGTGGTTTGTGGAGCGAAAATGAGCAGTTCTTC.

This clone was counted a single time. The J gene is TRBJ1-1, the V gene TRBV6-1; 7 bases match TRBD1. CDR1 MNHNS and CDR2 SASEGT come from the germline V gene. This CDR3 is 18 amino acids long. Trimming removed 4 bases from V and 0 bases from J; junction bases left unmatched: 14. CDR3 loop: CASSANSRDRRMNTEAFF. CDR3 DNA: TGTGCCAGCAGTGCTAATTCCCGGGACAGACGAATGAACACTGAAGCTTTCTTT.

The chain recombines TRBV19 with TRBJ2-7; TRBD1 is a possible D gene (5 bases). V lost 10 bases and J 4 bases, leaving 23 bases between the germline ends. The CDR3 consists of 15 residues. The germline CDR1 and CDR2 sequences are LNHDA and SQIVND (reference sequence). This CDR3 reads CATRRWPQGEYEQYF. The CDR3 nucleotides are TGTGCCACCAGAAGGTGGCCGCAGGGCGAATACGAGCAGTACTTC.

This clone was counted between two and nine times. The rearrangement links TRBV4-2 to TRBJ2-3, with 12 bases lining up with TRBD2. CDR1 LGHNA and CDR2 YNFKEQ come from the germline V gene. The CDR3 has 16 residues. Trimming removed 4 bases from V and 2 bases from J; junction bases left unmatched: 4. CDR3 in DNA: TGTGCCAGCAGCCCCCGGACTAGCGGGGCCACAGATACGCAGTATTTT. Translated, it gives CASSPRTSGATDTQYF.

This clone has a single count. DNA for the CDR3: TGCGCCAGCAGTGAGTCCATAGCGGGAACCTACGAGCAGTACTTC. This gives the protein CASSESIAGTYEQYF. The chain has TRBV10-1 and TRBJ2-7; TRBD2 aligns across 8 bases. The CDR3 runs to 15 residues. Germline values: CDR1 WNHNN, CDR2 SYGVQD (reference sequence). V lost 0 bases and J lost 2; bases outside the gene matches: 3.

The V gene is TRBV28, the J gene TRBJ1-6, with D tentatively TRBD1 (5 bases). Deletions cut 7 bases from V and 18 bases from J, with 19 bases between. The CDR3 is made up of 12 amino acids. The germline gives CDR1 MDHEN, CDR2 SYDVKM. This CDR3 is CASNPGLGSPHF. The DNA of the CDR3 is TGTGCCAGCAACCCGGGACTTGGGTCTCCCCACTTT.

The chain is built from TRBV2 and TRBJ2-7; D unclear. The CDR3 is 11 amino acids. Trimming cost V 4 bases and J 3 bases, with 4 bases left between them. Per germline, CDR1 SNHLY and CDR2 FYNNEI. In DNA form, the CDR3 reads TGTGCCAGCAGTGTAGGCTACGAGCAGTACTTC. Translating gives CASSVGYEQYF.

The chain is built from TRBV2 and TRBJ2-4; unclear D gene. The germline V and J ends were trimmed by 6 bases and 9 bases, with 12 bases remaining between them. The CDR3 covers 12 residues. Germline V CDR1 and CDR2: SNHLY, FYNNEI. Here the CDR3 reads CASRALGGIQYF. CDR3 DNA sequence: TGTGCCAGCAGGGCCCTCGGCGGCATTCAGTACTTC.

This clone was detected only once. The rearrangement links TRBV5-4 to TRBJ2-2, with 8 bases matching TRBD2. The germline V gene has CDR1 SGHNT and CDR2 YYREEE (reference sequence). The CDR3 runs 16 residues. The V segment lost 4 bases and the J segment 4 bases; nucleotides outside the gene matches: 9. CDR3 loop: CASSPQAGVITGELFF. As DNA, the CDR3 is TGTGCCAGCAGCCCCCAAGCGGGGGTGATCACCGGGGAGCTGTTTTTT.

There are a few counts of this clone. This sequence joins TRBV19 and TRBJ2-6; the D gene is possibly TRBD2 (5 bases). V was trimmed by 5 bases and J by 2 bases, leaving 13 bases between them. The CDR3 has 16 residues. The germline V gene encodes CDR1 LNHDA and CDR2 SQIVND (reference sequence). The CDR3 loop is CASSSLDSAGANVLTF. DNA of the CDR3: TGTGCCAGTAGTTCCTTGGACTCAGCTGGGGCCAACGTCCTGACTTTC.

The gene calls are TRBV30 and TRBJ1-1; D may be TRBD1 (5 bases). The germline V gene encodes CDR1 GTSNPN and CDR2 SVGIG (reference sequence). The CDR3 is 10 residues long. The DNA for the CDR3 is TGTGCTGGGGGTCTCACTGAAGCTTTCTTT. Translated: CAGGLTEAFF.

J is TRBJ2-3 and V is TRBV28, with D possibly matching TRBD1 (6 bases). The CDR3 length is 13 residues. Trimming pared 5 bases from V and 4 bases from J, leaving 10 bases between. Per germline, CDR1 MDHEN and CDR2 SYDVKM. Here the CDR3 reads CASSTGQSDTQYF. The CDR3, as DNA: TGTGCCAGCAGTACTGGACAGTCAGATACGCAGTATTTT.

V usage is TRBV28 and J usage is TRBJ2-7; the D is unclear. The CDR3 sequence is 12 residues long. Trimming removed 3 bases from V and 3 bases from J, with 6 bases in between. Germline V CDR1 and CDR2: MDHEN, SYDVKM. For the CDR3, the DNA is TGTGCCAGCAGTTTTTTGGACTACGAGCAGTACTTC. This gives the protein CASSFLDYEQYF. The whole variable domain, filled in from reference TRBV28 and TRBJ2-7, reads DVKVTQSSRYLVKRTGEKVFLECVQDMDHENMFWYRQDPGLGLRLIYFSYDVKMKEKGDIPEGYSVSREKKERFSLILESASTNQTSMYLCASSFLDYEQYFGPGTRLTVT.

Here the CDR3 reads CATSRVPDSSYEQYF. Here the CDR3 DNA reads TGTGCCACCAGCAGAGTGCCGGACAGTTCCTACGAGCAGTACTTC. The V call is TRBV15, the J call TRBJ2-7; the D gene is possibly TRBD1 (6 bases). Trimming took 1 base from V and 1 from J, leaving 11 bases between them. This CDR3 is built from 15 residues. Germline assignment: CDR1 LNHNV and CDR2 YYDKDF (reference sequence).

Concerning this clone itself: A read error may account for a junction end that differs from germline. The rearrangement uses TRBV29-1 and TRBJ2-5; maybe TRBD1 (6 bases). The germline V gene encodes CDR1 SQVTM and CDR2 ANQGSEA. The CDR3 loop spans 11 amino acids. In DNA form, the CDR3 reads TGCAGCGTTGAAGGGGGGCAGCCCGCGAACTTC. This gives the protein CSVEGGQPANF.

This clone was recorded only once. The rearrangement links TRBV27 to TRBJ2-1, with 9 bases aligning to TRBD1. The CDR3 loop spans 14 amino acids. V shed 6 bases and J 5 bases; nucleotides not matched to a gene: 5. Germline-derived CDR1 and CDR2 are MNHEY and SMNVEV (reference sequence). The CDR3 loop is CASRTGGVNNEQFF. The CDR3 bases are TGTGCCAGCAGAACAGGGGGCGTGAACAATGAGCAGTTCTTC.

V is TRBV14 and J is TRBJ1-2; perhaps TRBD1 as D (5 bases). The CDR3 has 16 amino acids. The germline gives CDR1 SGHDN, CDR2 FVKESK. V was clipped by 1 base and J by 3 bases, with 15 bases between them. Here the CDR3 DNA reads TGTGCCAGCAGCCAAGGGGGGTCAGGACACTACTATGGCTACACCTTC. Residues: CASSQGGSGHYYGYTF.

V gene TRBV3-1 (or the pseudogene TRBV3-2) combines with J gene TRBJ1-3; TRBD1 agrees at 8 bases. CDR1 LGHDT and CDR2 YNNKEL come from the germline V gene (reference sequence). Trimming cost V 4 bases and J 0 bases; bases outside gene matches: 2. The CDR3 contains 15 residues. CDR3: CASSPGTGSGNTIYF. DNA for the CDR3: TGTGCCAGCAGCCCTGGGACAGGCTCTGGAAACACCATATATTTT.

The CDR3 spells CASRGGGRDSNQPQHF. CDR3 nucleotides: TGTGCCAGCAGGGGTGGTGGCCGGGATAGCAATCAGCCCCAGCATTTT. The V and J genes are TRBV6-4 and TRBJ1-5; unclear D gene. Trimming removed 6 bases at V and 0 bases at J, with 15 bases between. The CDR3 contains 16 residues. CDR1 is MRHNA, CDR2 SNTAGT, per germline.

The chain joins TRBV12-3 or TRBV12-4 to TRBJ2-3; D remains unclear. With 4 bases removed from V and 8 bases from J, the gap between germline ends came to 13 bases. The CDR3 is made up of 13 amino acids. CDR3 in amino acids: CASSSLTPGTQYF. The CDR3 nucleotides read TGTGCCAGCAGTTCCTTGACCCCGGGTACGCAGTATTTT.

The chain carries TRBV11-1 and TRBJ2-2, with TRBD1 as a possible D gene (6 bases). The CDR3 contains 14 residues. V gave up 1 base and J gave up 6 bases, with 9 bases separating them. Germline V gene lookup returns CDR1 SGHAT and CDR2 FQDESV (reference sequence). Here the CDR3 DNA reads TGTGCCAGCAGCTTAGGACAGGAGTCCGGGGAGCTGTTTTTT. As protein: CASSLGQESGELFF. Complete variable domain (other parts from reference TRBV11-1 and TRBJ2-2): EAEVAQSPRYKITEKSQAVAFWCDPISGHATLYWYRQILGQGPELLVQFQDESVVDDSQLPKDRFSAERLKGVDSTLKIQPAELGDSAMYLCASSLGQESGELFFGEGSRLTVL.

The V gene is TRBV10-3, the J gene TRBJ2-3; no reliable D call. CDR3 length: 12 residues. Per the germline V gene, CDR1 is ENHRY and CDR2 is SYGVKD. The CDR3 DNA is TGTGCTTCGGGCTATACCACAGATACGCAGTATTTT. Translating gives CASGYTTDTQYF.

V gene TRBV28 combines with J gene TRBJ1-1; 10 bases align to TRBD1. This CDR3 spans 14 amino acids. Germline V gene lookup returns CDR1 MDHEN and CDR2 SYDVKM. Unmatched junction bases numbered 7, after V lost 6 bases and J lost 6 bases. Here the CDR3 reads CASRTGGVSAEAFF. CDR3 coding DNA: TGTGCCAGCAGGACAGGGGGCGTATCGGCTGAAGCTTTCTTT.

CDR3 sequence reads: CSVGTGDEQYF. CDR3 nucleotide sequence: TGCAGCGTCGGGACAGGGGACGAGCAGTACTTC. The gene calls are TRBV29-1 and TRBJ2-7, with TRBD1 matching 10 bases. Germline loops: CDR1 SQVTM, CDR2 ANQGSEA. The CDR3 loop spans 11 amino acids. The junction had 1 base not matched to a gene; V was cut back by 6 bases and J by 5 bases.

The chain carries TRBV7-2 and TRBJ2-2; 9 nucleotides line up with TRBD2. Germline assignment: CDR1 SGHTA and CDR2 FQGNSA. Losses at the gene ends were 6 bases for V and 6 bases for J; bases not matched to a gene: 2. The length of the CDR3 is 13 residues. The CDR3 sequence is CASRRTSAGELFF. The CDR3 DNA reads TGTGCCAGCAGACGGACTAGCGCCGGGGAGCTGTTTTTT.

The gene calls are TRBV6-5 and TRBJ2-7; D is possibly TRBD1 or TRBD2 (5 bases each). Trimming removed 0 bases at V and 0 bases at J, with 12 bases between. Germline CDR1 is MNHEY and CDR2 is SVGAGI. This CDR3 spans 16 amino acids. CDR3 in amino acids: CASSYSGRESSYEQYV. CDR3 coding DNA: TGTGCCAGCAGTTACTCGGGCAGGGAGAGCTCCTACGAGCAGTACGTC.